The 27 T cell receptor beta chains reported below all come from one sample, sequenced in a study of blood T cell repertoires in COVID-19. Only in-frame clones appear in the TCRdb table, and some are missing; sequencing was by immunoSEQ multiplex PCR. The sample lists around 210,000 clones; over 80% were seen once. Sequencing was carried out using peripheral blood. All receptors come from a man aged 60 to 75 with COVID-19, enrolled during active disease.

CDR3 protein: CASSSSRDRNTEAFF. In nucleotides, the CDR3 is TGTGCCAGCAGTTCTTCCCGGGACAGGAACACTGAAGCTTTCTTT. This chain connects TRBV27 to TRBJ1-1; TRBD1 matches 7 bases. CDR3 length: 15 residues. V trimming: 4 bases; J trimming: 1 base; junction bases outside the gene matches: 6. CDR1 is MNHEY and CDR2 is SMNVEV in the germline V gene (reference sequence).

The rearrangement links TRBV27 to TRBJ2-2, with 8 positions matching TRBD1. The germline V gene has CDR1 MNHEY and CDR2 SMNVEV (reference sequence). After removal of 6 bases from V and 5 bases from J, the junction contained 5 bases not matched to a gene. The CDR3 sequence is 14 residues long. The CDR3 DNA reads TGTGCCAGCAGGACAGGGGAGAGGACCGGGGAGCTGTTTTTT. The encoded protein is CASRTGERTGELFF.

The V call is TRBV29-1, the J call TRBJ1-1; no definite D call. Germline V lookup: CDR1 SQVTM, CDR2 ANQGSEA. Trimming removed 6 bases at V and 1 base at J, with 18 bases between. The CDR3 has 15 residues. As DNA, the CDR3 is TGCAGCGTCAGAGGGCGGGCGGATACGAACACTGAAGCTTTCTTT. Translated, it gives CSVRGRADTNTEAFF.

The gene calls are TRBV12-5 and TRBJ2-3; the D gene is possibly TRBD2 (6 bases). This CDR3 is built from 15 residues. Germline V gene data show CDR1 as LGHNT and CDR2 as FRNRAP. The V gene lost 6 bases and the J gene lost 3 bases, with 16 bases spanning the gap. The CDR3 loop is CASGPSGEVTDTQYF. Here the CDR3 DNA reads TGTGCTAGTGGGCCCTCCGGGGAGGTGACAGATACGCAGTATTTT.

The rearrangement joins TRBV4-2 to TRBJ1-1; D unclear. The ends were cut back, 0 bases at V and 2 bases at J, with 7 bases in the middle. The germline V gene encodes CDR1 LGHNA and CDR2 YNFKEQ. This CDR3 is built from 14 residues. As DNA, the CDR3 is TGTGCCAGCAGCCAAGAGAGGGATAACACTGAAGCTTTCTTT. Its translation: CASSQERDNTEAFF.

The chain links TRBV7-9 to TRBJ2-7; the D gene is possibly TRBD2 (5 bases). The CDR3 totals 16 residues. Germline V lookup: CDR1 SEHNR, CDR2 FQNEAQ (reference sequence). V dropped 3 bases and J dropped 2 bases, with 17 bases sitting between them. The CDR3 loop is CASSFIGNPITYEQYF. The CDR3, as DNA: TGTGCCAGCAGCTTCATCGGGAACCCTATTACCTACGAGCAGTACTTC.

The chain combines TRBV5-5 with TRBJ1-5; D gene uncertain. The germline V gene has CDR1 SGHKS and CDR2 YYEKEE (reference sequence). V was clipped by 1 base and J by 5 bases, with 10 bases between them. The CDR3 has 14 residues. In DNA form, the CDR3 reads TGTGCCAGCAGCTTGCGAATGAGGGATCAGCCCCAGCATTTT. Translating it yields CASSLRMRDQPQHF.

The rearrangement uses TRBV4-3 and TRBJ2-1; 8 nucleotides align to TRBD1. The germline V gene encodes CDR1 LGHNA and CDR2 YSLEER. V lost 4 bases and J lost 10; bases outside the gene matches: 12. CDR3 length: 15 residues. The DNA for the CDR3 is TGCGCCAGCAGCCGGGCGGTCCCAGGGGGCGACGAGCAGTTCTTC. Encoded protein: CASSRAVPGGDEQFF.

The chain recombines TRBV27 with TRBJ1-2, with 7 bases lining up with TRBD1. The CDR3 contains 14 residues. V was pared by 3 bases and J by 4 bases, with 5 bases of the junction left unmatched. CDR1 and CDR2 from the germline V gene are MNHEY and SMNVEV (reference sequence). For the CDR3, the DNA is TGTGCCAGCAGTTTTGCGGGACAGTCCTATGGCTACACCTTC. This gives the protein CASSFAGQSYGYTF.

The chain is built from TRBV4-3 and TRBJ1-2; D is ambiguous. Trimming pared 0 bases from V and 5 bases from J, leaving 22 bases between. The CDR3 is 18 amino acids. Germline CDR1 and CDR2: LGHNA and YSLEER. CDR3 bases: TGCGCCAGCAGCCAAGAGATGAGGGCGATTACTTCGGGATATGGCTACACCTTC. Amino acids: CASSQEMRAITSGYGYTF.

This rearrangement joins TRBV27 to TRBJ1-4, with D possibly matching TRBD1 (5 bases). From germline, CDR1 is MNHEY and CDR2 SMNVEV (reference sequence). The CDR3 totals 15 residues. V was cut by 3 bases and J by 2 bases, with 10 bases left in between. The CDR3 nucleotides are TGTGCCAGCAGTTTGAAAGGGGCCACTAATGAAAAACTGTTTTTT. Translated, it gives CASSLKGATNEKLFF.

The chain carries TRBV12-3 or TRBV12-4 and TRBJ1-5; a possible D gene is TRBD1 (5 bases). Trimming removed 6 bases at V and 2 bases at J, with 5 bases between. The length of the CDR3 is 12 residues. The chain's CDR3 is CASRQGNQPQHF. CDR3 in DNA: TGTGCCAGCAGACAGGGCAATCAGCCCCAGCATTTT.

V is TRBV7-9 and J is TRBJ1-2; D uncertain. This CDR3 has 14 residues. Trimming removed 1 base from V and 3 bases from J, with 9 bases in between. CDR1 is SEHNR and CDR2 is FQNEAQ in the germline V gene (reference sequence). The CDR3 nucleotides are TGTGCCAGCAGCTTAGAGGCCAGGTACTATGGCTACACCTTC. Translated, it gives CASSLEARYYGYTF.

A few counts support this clone. J is TRBJ2-1 and V is TRBV30; D not resolved. Germline V gene sequence: CDR1 GTSNPN, CDR2 SVGIG (reference sequence). The V end was cut by 2 bases, the J end by 1 base, with 9 bases between. The CDR3 is made up of 14 amino acids. CDR3 DNA: TGTGCCTGGAGTCCACCGACATCCTACAATGAGCAGTTCTTC. Translated: CAWSPPTSYNEQFF.

V and J are TRBV6-5 and TRBJ1-1, with 7 bases fitting TRBD1. J gave up 3 bases and V 7 bases, and 11 bases lay outside the gene matches. Germline V gives CDR1 MNHEY, CDR2 SVGAGI. The CDR3 covers 15 residues. The CDR3 sequence is CASTEQGSPHTEAFF. Written as DNA, the CDR3 is TGTGCCAGCACCGAACAGGGGAGTCCCCACACTGAAGCTTTCTTT.

This rearrangement joins TRBV6-5 to TRBJ1-1; 8 bases match TRBD1. Germline values: CDR1 MNHEY, CDR2 SVGAGI. V dropped 6 bases and J dropped 6; count of bases not matched to a gene: 9. This CDR3 has 14 residues. The CDR3 loop reads CASRLQGVVAEAFF. The CDR3 region has the DNA TGTGCCAGCAGATTACAGGGGGTGGTAGCTGAAGCTTTCTTT.

The V and J genes are TRBV24-1 and TRBJ2-5, with D maybe TRBD1 (5 bases). The CDR3 covers 15 residues. The V end was cut by 2 bases, the J end by 2 bases, with 11 bases between. Germline V gene lookup returns CDR1 KGHDR and CDR2 SFDVKD. The CDR3 is CATSDSTDLQETQYF. The CDR3 DNA sequence: TGTGCCACCAGTGATTCGACAGACCTACAAGAGACCCAGTACTTC.

This clone was observed a single time. This sequence joins TRBV3-1 (or the pseudogene TRBV3-2) and TRBJ2-7; possible D gene TRBD2, 6 bases. The CDR3 has 18 amino acids. In germline, CDR1 is LGHDT, CDR2 YNNKEL (reference sequence). The V end lost 0 bases, the J end lost 3 bases, and 21 bases lay between the germline ends. CDR3 sequence: CASSQEVGRRFRRYEQYF. The CDR3 coding sequence is TGTGCCAGCAGCCAAGAAGTGGGGAGGCGCTTTCGCCGCTACGAGCAGTACTTC.

This chain links TRBV12-3 or TRBV12-4 with TRBJ2-4, with 7 nucleotides matching TRBD1. CDR3 length: 13 amino acids. The ends lost 7 bases at V and 4 bases at J; junction bases unmatched: 4. Here the CDR3 DNA reads TGTGCCAGCACCGACAGGGCTAAAAACATTCAGTACTTC. As protein: CASTDRAKNIQYF.

The rearrangement uses TRBV19 and TRBJ1-5; D unresolved. The CDR3 runs to 15 residues. The V and J ends lost 2 bases and 6 bases respectively, with 14 bases between them. The germline gives CDR1 LNHDA, CDR2 SQIVND (reference sequence). CDR3 nucleotides: TGTGCCAGTAGTATAAATGAGTGGCGGAGTCAGCCCCAGCATTTT. Translation gives CASSINEWRSQPQHF. Full variable domain (rest looked up from reference TRBV19 and TRBJ1-5): DGGITQSPKYLFRKEGQNVTLSCEQNLNHDAMYWYRQDPGQGLRLIYYSQIVNDFQKGDIAEGYSVSREKKESFPLTVTSAQKNPTAFYLCASSINEWRSQPQHFGDGTRLSIL.

The chain links TRBV7-7 to TRBJ1-2; 10 nucleotides align to TRBD1. Trimming removed 5 bases from V and 6 bases from J; junction bases left unmatched: 9. There are 15 residues in the CDR3. Looked up from germline, CDR1 is SSHAT and CDR2 is FNYEAQ (reference sequence). The CDR3 protein is CASSPWTGGLDGYTF. DNA for the CDR3: TGTGCCAGCAGCCCCTGGACAGGGGGATTAGATGGCTACACCTTC.

The chain recombines TRBV6-5 with TRBJ2-7, with TRBD1 identical over 11 bases. Germline lookup yields CDR1 MNHEY and CDR2 SVGAGI. The CDR3 loop spans 15 amino acids. V lost 7 bases and J lost 7; bases outside the gene matches: 12. This chain's CDR3 is CASILGTGGIGEQYF. As DNA, the CDR3 is TGTGCCAGCATTCTGGGGACAGGGGGGATCGGGGAGCAGTACTTC.

The chain combines TRBV3-1 (or the pseudogene TRBV3-2) with TRBJ1-3; D is undetermined. V lost 4 bases and J 0 bases, leaving 16 bases between the germline ends. This CDR3 has 17 residues. Germline assignment: CDR1 LGHDT and CDR2 YNNKEL (reference sequence). For the CDR3, the DNA is TGTGCCAGCAGCCCTAGCCGGGGTCTTAACTCTGGAAACACCATATATTTT. This encodes CASSPSRGLNSGNTIYF.

V gene TRBV10-2 combines with J gene TRBJ1-2; 9 bases map to TRBD1. The CDR3 consists of 13 residues. The J segment lost 7 bases and the V segment lost 11 bases, leaving 11 bases of the junction unmatched. Germline-derived CDR1 and CDR2 are WSHSY and SAAADI. The CDR3 sequence is CACTGTGRSGYTF. The CDR3 region has the DNA TGCGCCTGTACCGGGACAGGGAGGAGTGGCTACACCTTC.

This clone was detected only a few times. The J gene is TRBJ2-2, the V gene TRBV5-8, with TRBD2 identical over 9 bases. The length of the CDR3 is 15 residues. V lost 4 bases to trimming and J lost 6 bases; unmatched junction nucleotides: 7. Per germline, CDR1 SGHTS and CDR2 YDEGEE. CDR3 region: CASSDPGLASGELFF. The CDR3 coding sequence is TGTGCCAGCAGCGACCCGGGACTAGCCTCCGGGGAGCTGTTTTTT.

V gene TRBV21-1 combines with J gene TRBJ1-6. TRBV21-1 constitutes a pseudogene. This CDR3 is 15 amino acids long. The CDR3 DNA reads as TGTGCCAGCATCTACGGGGGGGTCGGTAATTCACCCCTCCACTTT. Protein sequence: CASIYGGVGNSPLHF.

The chain joins TRBV7-8 to TRBJ1-4; D may be TRBD1 (5 bases). The CDR3 runs 15 residues. Germline-derived CDR1 and CDR2 are SGHVS and FQNEAQ. The V gene lost 4 bases and the J gene lost 4 bases, with 13 bases spanning the gap. DNA for the CDR3: TGTGCCAGCAGCTCACACACGGGGGTTAATGAAAAACTGTTTTTT. Protein: CASSSHTGVNEKLFF.